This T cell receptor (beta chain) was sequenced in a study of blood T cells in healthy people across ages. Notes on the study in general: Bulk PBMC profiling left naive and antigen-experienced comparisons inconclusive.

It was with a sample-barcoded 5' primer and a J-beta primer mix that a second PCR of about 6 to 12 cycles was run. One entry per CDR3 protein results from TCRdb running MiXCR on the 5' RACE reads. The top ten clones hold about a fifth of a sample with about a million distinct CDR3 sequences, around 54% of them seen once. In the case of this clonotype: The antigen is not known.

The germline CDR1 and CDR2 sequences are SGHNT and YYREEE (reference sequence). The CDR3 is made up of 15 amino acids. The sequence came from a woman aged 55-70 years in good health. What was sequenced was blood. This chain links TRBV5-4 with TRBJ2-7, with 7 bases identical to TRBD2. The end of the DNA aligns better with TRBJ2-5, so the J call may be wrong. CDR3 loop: CASSLATGAGKTQYF. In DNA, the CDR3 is TGTGCCAGCAGCTTGGCAACGGGAGCGGGAAAGACCCAGTACTTC.